A single TCR beta chain is shown here with its context. The sample belongs to a study of identical twins. MiXCR was run by TCRdb on the 5' RACE reads, yielding one entry per CDR3 protein. The sample consists of 350,000 to 450,000 distinct CDR3 sequences, around 18% of them appearing once. The CDR3 runs 18 residues. CDR1 SGHAT and CDR2 FQDESV come from the germline V gene (reference sequence). Unmatched junction bases numbered 9, after V lost 4 bases and J lost 3 bases. The gene calls are TRBV11-1 and TRBJ2-3; 14 bases are a match to TRBD2. Sequencing was done on a sample of naive T cells sorted from blood. The sequence was collected from a man aged 45-65 years in good health. The CDR3 region has the DNA TGTGCCAGCAGCTCCACCACCGGGACTAGCGGGAGAACAGATACGCAGTATTTT. This encodes CASSSTTGTSGRTDTQYF.